This TCR beta chain was recorded in a study of T cell responses to AZD1222 COVID-19 vaccine. CDR1 and CDR2 from the germline V gene are SNHLY and FYNNEI. CDR3 length: 13 residues. The ends were cut back, 1 base at V and 5 bases at J, with 8 bases in the middle. Only in-frame clones appear in the TCRdb table, and some are missing; sequencing was by immunoSEQ multiplex PCR. Of tens of thousands of clones in the sample, 80% to 95% were seen once. The chain carries TRBV2 and TRBJ2-5, with D unclear. The sequencing here drew on peripheral blood, taken 28 days after the second dose of the MenACWY control vaccine. The receptor was derived from an adult who received the MenACWY meningococcal vaccine as a control. CDR3 coding DNA: TGTGCCAGCAGTGAAGTCCGTCACGAGACCCAGTACTTC. Translating gives CASSEVRHETQYF.